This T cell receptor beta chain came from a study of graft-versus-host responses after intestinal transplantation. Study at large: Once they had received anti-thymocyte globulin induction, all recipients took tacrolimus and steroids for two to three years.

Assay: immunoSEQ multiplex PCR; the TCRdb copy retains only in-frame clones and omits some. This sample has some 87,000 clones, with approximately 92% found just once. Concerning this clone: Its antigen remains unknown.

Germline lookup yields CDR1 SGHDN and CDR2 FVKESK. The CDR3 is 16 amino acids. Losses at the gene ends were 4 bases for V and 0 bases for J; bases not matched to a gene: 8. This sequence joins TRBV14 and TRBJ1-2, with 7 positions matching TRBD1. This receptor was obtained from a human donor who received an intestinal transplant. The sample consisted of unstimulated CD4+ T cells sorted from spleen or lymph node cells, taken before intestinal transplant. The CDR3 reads CASSRRTGAANYGYTF. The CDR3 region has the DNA TGTGCCAGCAGCCGAAGGACAGGCGCCGCTAACTATGGCTACACCTTC.